The entry that follows covers one T cell receptor (beta chain) sequence. The antigen it recognizes is unknown. No qualities accompany the bases; no much larger clone lies one base away. Trimming at the junction amounts to 6 bases on V and 6 bases on J, and the germline ends lie 12 bases apart. The CDR3, cysteine through phenylalanine, is 13 amino acids long. Just the 39-base CDR3 DNA is kept, in frame starting at base 1. CDR1 is given as SGHTA and CDR2 as FQGNSA, both from the germline V gene. TCRbeta CDR3 regions were amplified from genomic DNA using the immunoSEQ Assay, a bias-controlled multiplex PCR. As for the authors' bioinformatics: Nucleated cell counts per sample were estimated from amplification of reference gene primers within the assay. To quantify the absolute abundance of each unique TCRbeta CDR3 rearrangement, sequence reads were collapsed and filtered. Productive Simpson clonality was computed per sample as the square root of Simpson's diversity index over productive rearrangements. TCRdb carries this immuneACCESS record with in-frame sequences only. Its versions omit some clonotypes, under half of them owing to an unresolved V gene in the studies checked, with the rest unexplained. For V, J and clone size, that table is used; D and trimming come from the DNA. In all, the sample holds 430,000 or so clones, and roughly 90% of those were seen once. Roughly 1.4% of the sample lies in the top ten.

The sample belongs to a study of blood T cell repertoires in COVID-19 (dated by TCRdb to about 2020). A note on the overall study: Samples from collaborators originated in the United States, Italy and Spain and spanned both the acute and convalescent phases of COVID-19. The material from the prospective study consisted of cDNA or gDNA derived from T cells, B-cell-depleted T cells, or PBMCs. Deeply sampled blood TCRbeta repertoires from subjects exposed to, actively infected with, or recovered from COVID-19 were included in the dataset. The repertoires were released in a freely available public database meant as a resource for research on the immune response to SARS-CoV-2. The samples were drawn from two sources: the first 160 participants of the ongoing ImmuneRACE study, and approximately 1,300 subjects contributed by 6 global collaborators. A de-identified subject ID, COVID-19 status, age in years and sex were almost always included in the sample metadata. HLA class I and class II types, where available, came from metadata supplied by the sample provider rather than from assay-based typing.

The research as a whole found: The amount of clinical and demographic metadata varied by source and participant and was provided uncurated.

Enrolling through a virtual design, the prospective study's participants ranged in age from about 18 to 89 years and lived across 24 United States geographic areas. In the prospective study, participants were assigned to cohorts based on the clinical history participants reported in a screening survey and a study questionnaire. Exposed participants were defined as having been in contact with someone with a PCR-confirmed or clinician-diagnosed COVID-19 case within 2 weeks of study entry. Mobile phlebotomists in the prospective study collected whole blood, serum and a nasopharyngeal or oropharyngeal swab from every participant. Prospective study participants could optionally give additional blood draws and questionnaires over an approximately 2-month period. Before DNA extraction, blood samples from the prospective study were shipped at room temperature or frozen.

The sequence came from a young woman who had been exposed to COVID-19. The rearranged segments are TRBV7-2 and TRBJ1-5; no D gene can be assigned with confidence. Sequencing was performed on PBMCs or T cells enriched from blood (not recorded which). The sequenced DNA is TGTGCCAGCAGATCACAGTTCGGTCAGCCCCAGCATTTT. The resulting protein is CASRSQFGQPQHF.